The 20 T cell receptor beta chains given below trace back to one sample, sequenced in a study of blood T cell repertoires in COVID-19 (dated by TCRdb to about 2020). Libraries were built with the immunoSEQ multiplex PCR assay. This is the immuneACCESS table as TCRdb keeps it, with only in-frame sequences that have V and J called. A part of the clones is gone; compared with another copy, unresolved V genes explain less than half, and the rest is unexplained. Here the sample has over 150,000 clones; about 82% occur a single time. The ten largest clones capture about 7% of the sample. The sequencing input was peripheral blood. These TCRs come from a man aged 50-60 years with active or convalescent COVID-19.

V and J are TRBV2 and TRBJ1-2; the match to TRBD1 covers 8 bases. This CDR3 spans 18 amino acids. The germline V gene has CDR1 SNHLY and CDR2 FYNNEI. V was pared by 6 bases and J by 5 bases, with 20 bases of the junction left unmatched. CDR3 sequence: CASSTLIDDRTGNYGYTF. CDR3 coding DNA: TGTGCCAGCAGCACTCTCATAGATGATAGGACAGGGAATTATGGCTACACCTTC.

J is TRBJ1-3 and V is TRBV6-5; weak D call: TRBD1 (5 bases). This CDR3 is built from 15 residues. Germline V lookup: CDR1 MNHEY, CDR2 SVGAGI. Trimming took off 2 bases at V and 0 bases at J, with 8 bases between the two ends. The chain's CDR3 is CASSYRTSSGNTIYF. The CDR3 nucleotides read TGTGCCAGCAGTTACCGGACAAGCTCTGGAAACACCATATATTTT.

This rearrangement joins TRBV27 to TRBJ1-2; D is possibly TRBD1 (5 bases). This CDR3 has 14 amino acids. The V end was cut by 10 bases, the J end by 3 bases, with 18 bases between. In germline, CDR1 is MNHEY, CDR2 SMNVEV (reference sequence). The CDR3 bases are TGTGCCACCCTTCCTTACCCAGGGTACTATGGCTACACCTTC. Its protein is CATLPYPGYYGYTF.

This chain uses TRBV4-3 with TRBJ2-7; TRBD2 agrees at 10 bases. In germline, CDR1 is LGHNA, CDR2 YSLEER. The CDR3 totals 18 residues. V lost 4 bases and J lost 7; bases outside the gene matches: 19. The CDR3, as DNA: TGCGCCAGCAGCCGTCAAGTATCATCTAGCGGGAGTATTGGGGAGCAGTACTTC. Translation: CASSRQVSSSGSIGEQYF.

CDR3 protein: CASSIVGRAGETQYF. The CDR3 DNA reads as TGTGCCAGTAGTATAGTCGGGAGGGCCGGGGAGACCCAGTACTTC. The genes are TRBV19 and TRBJ2-5, with 8 bases identical to TRBD2. Looked up from germline, CDR1 is LNHDA and CDR2 is SQIVND (reference sequence). Trimming took 1 base from V and 5 from J; bases not matched to a gene: 6. The CDR3 runs to 15 residues.

This sequence joins TRBV6-1 and TRBJ2-5, with 8 bases lining up with TRBD1. Germline CDR1 MNHNS, CDR2 SASEGT. The J segment lost 5 bases and the V segment lost 2 bases, leaving 7 bases of the junction unmatched. This CDR3 has 15 residues. CDR3 sequence reads: CASSEYGTGWETQYF. For the CDR3, the DNA is TGTGCCAGCAGTGAATACGGGACAGGATGGGAGACCCAGTACTTC.

The gene calls are TRBV7-9 and TRBJ2-1; the match to TRBD2 covers 12 bases. Germline V gene sequence: CDR1 SEHNR, CDR2 FQNEAQ (reference sequence). The V and J ends lost 5 bases and 1 base, in that order; junction bases with no gene match: 12. The CDR3 has 19 amino acids. CDR3 loop: CASSGPGLAGSPSYNEQFF. CDR3 bases: TGTGCCAGCAGCGGACCGGGACTAGCGGGTTCCCCTTCCTACAATGAGCAGTTCTTC. The complete variable domain, with remaining parts taken from reference TRBV7-9 and TRBJ2-1, reads DTGVSQNPRHKITKRGQNVTFRCDPISEHNRLYWYRQTLGQGPEFLTYFQNEAQLEKSRLLSDRFSAERPKGSFSTLEIQRTEQGDSAMYLCASSGPGLAGSPSYNEQFFGPGTRLTVL.

This clone was counted a few times. This CDR3 reads CASSLVGGGTDGYTF. The CDR3 bases are TGCGCCAGCAGCTTGGTAGGGGGCGGTACGGATGGCTACACCTTC. The V call is TRBV5-1, the J call TRBJ1-2, with TRBD1 identical over 7 bases. V was pared by 0 bases and J by 6 bases, with 8 bases of the junction left unmatched. The germline V gene has CDR1 SGHRS and CDR2 YFSETQ. This CDR3 has 15 residues.

This clone has just one count. This chain joins TRBV7-8 and TRBJ1-5; D is unresolved. CDR1 is SGHVS and CDR2 is FQNEAQ in the germline V gene. Trimming took 1 base from V and 0 from J, leaving 13 bases between them. The CDR3 spans 17 residues. DNA of the CDR3: TGTGCCAGCAGCTTAGGGGTCCAGCGGTATAGCAATCAGCCCCAGCATTTT. It encodes CASSLGVQRYSNQPQHF.

CDR3 DNA: TGTGCCAGCAGTGAAGCGGGGGGACCATACAATGAGCAGTTCTTC. It is translated as CASSEAGGPYNEQFF. V and J are TRBV6-1 and TRBJ2-1, with D possibly being TRBD2 (6 bases). Germline V gene lookup returns CDR1 MNHNS and CDR2 SASEGT. The ends were cut back, 0 bases at V and 4 bases at J, with 10 bases in the middle. The CDR3 extends over 15 amino acids.

The sample holds one count of this clone. The V gene is TRBV21-1, the J gene TRBJ2-3; the table calls TRBD2, which could not be checked here. TRBV21-1 is marked as a pseudogene. CDR3 size: 19 residues. This CDR3 reads CASSTSPGKLAGSTDTQYF. DNA of the CDR3: TGTGCCAGCAGCACTAGTCCAGGAAAACTAGCGGGGAGCACAGATACGCAGTATTTT.

The chain couples TRBV28 to TRBJ1-1; D not certain. Germline loops: CDR1 MDHEN, CDR2 SYDVKM. The CDR3 has 11 amino acids. V dropped 8 bases and J dropped 5 bases, with 9 bases sitting between them. The CDR3 here is CASGTATEAFF. In nucleotides, the CDR3 is TGTGCCAGCGGAACAGCTACTGAAGCTTTCTTT.

This chain joins TRBV7-6 and TRBJ2-7, with 7 bases lining up with TRBD2. V lost 3 bases, J lost 3 bases, and 8 bases stayed unmatched. This CDR3 comprises 15 residues. In germline, CDR1 is SGHVS, CDR2 FNYEAQ. The DNA for the CDR3 is TGTGCCAGCAGCTTGGAGAGCGGGGCACACTACGAGCAGTACTTC. Protein sequence: CASSLESGAHYEQYF.

The chain recombines TRBV21-1 with TRBJ2-3; TRBD1, the table's D call, was not compared with the DNA. TRBV21-1 is reported as a pseudogene. The length of the CDR3 is 15 residues. The CDR3 DNA reads TGTGCCAGCAGCCGGGGACAGGGAGAGGTAGATACGCAGTATTTT. It codes for CASSRGQGEVDTQYF.

This clone has only one observation. The chain carries TRBV18 and TRBJ2-7, with D unresolved. Trimming left V 5 bases short and J 4 bases short, with 21 bases between. CDR1 is KGHSH, CDR2 LQKENI, per germline. This CDR3 comprises 16 residues. For the CDR3, the DNA is TGTGCCAGCTCATTCTTCCAGGCCGCACAAGAATACGAGCAGTACTTC. Translating it yields CASSFFQAAQEYEQYF.

V gene TRBV4-3 combines with J gene TRBJ2-5; the match to TRBD1 covers 11 bases. Germline CDR1 reads LGHNA; CDR2 reads YSLEER. J lost 9 bases, V lost 4 bases, and 16 bases had no gene match. The CDR3 spans 17 residues. The CDR3 is CASSPGPGQGGAGSQYF. Here the CDR3 DNA reads TGCGCCAGCAGCCCCGGACCGGGACAGGGGGGGGCGGGGTCCCAGTACTTC.

This chain joins TRBV5-5 and TRBJ1-5, with TRBD1 matching 7 bases. The CDR3 contains 15 residues. Trimming took 3 bases from V and 4 from J; bases not matched to a gene: 7. The germline gives CDR1 SGHKS, CDR2 YYEKEE (reference sequence). The CDR3 region has the DNA TGTGCCAGCAGCTCAACGGGACAGCCTAATCAGCCCCAGCATTTT. It specifies CASSSTGQPNQPQHF.

In DNA, the CDR3 is TGTGCCAGCAGCCCGGGACTAGCGGGAGGGCCTGGCGGGGAGCTGTTTTTT. Its protein is CASSPGLAGGPGGELFF. This chain joins TRBV5-4 and TRBJ2-2; 16 positions match TRBD2. Germline values: CDR1 SGHNT, CDR2 YYREEE (reference sequence). V gave up 4 bases and J gave up 7 bases; unmatched junction bases: 7. The CDR3 has 17 residues. Complete variable domain (other parts from reference TRBV5-4 and TRBJ2-2): ETGVTQSPTHLIKTRGQQVTLRCSSQSGHNTVSWYQQALGQGPQFIFQYYREEENGRGNFPPRFSGLQFPNYSSELNVNALELDDSALYLCASSPGLAGGPGGELFFGEGSRLTVL.

The CDR3 region is CASSLNGQAGEAFF. In DNA, the CDR3 is TGTGCCAGCAGCTTAAACGGACAGGCAGGTGAAGCTTTCTTT. V is TRBV7-2 and J is TRBJ1-1; 7 bases are shared with TRBD1. The germline V gene has CDR1 SGHTA and CDR2 FQGNSA. The junction had 7 bases not matched to a gene; V was cut back by 2 bases and J by 7 bases. The CDR3 spans 14 residues.

The rearrangement joins TRBV30 to TRBJ2-7, with D tentatively TRBD2 (6 bases). CDR3 length equals 15 residues. Per germline, CDR1 GTSNPN and CDR2 SVGIG (reference sequence). Trimming pared 4 bases from V and 1 base from J, leaving 17 bases between. CDR3 in DNA: TGTGCCTGGAAGGATGGGGGGTTTGATTCCTACGAGCAGTACTTC. Translation: CAWKDGGFDSYEQYF.